The clone carrying this T cell receptor beta chain has more than one count but fewer than ten. Only in-frame clones appear in the TCRdb table, and some are missing; sequencing was by immunoSEQ multiplex PCR. Among under 450,000 clones listed, roughly 90% were seen once. The source of the sample is a study of control samples from healthy donors and cancer patients. This CDR3 spans 14 amino acids. V lost 0 bases and J lost 2, with 5 bases in between. Germline CDR1 and CDR2: SGHAT and FQNNGV. The sequence was obtained from a middle-aged man with head and neck cancer. The sequencing sample was made of PBMCs. The rearrangement links TRBV11-2 to TRBJ1-3; a weak D match, TRBD1 (5 bases). The CDR3 spells CASSLDRAGNTIYF. The DNA of the CDR3 is TGTGCCAGCAGCTTAGACAGGGCTGGAAACACCATATATTTT. The complete variable domain, with remaining parts taken from reference TRBV11-2 and TRBJ1-3, reads EAGVAQSPRYKIIEKRQSVAFWCNPISGHATLYWYQQILGQGPKLLIQFQNNGVVDDSQLPKDRFSAERLKGVDSTLKIQPAKLEDSAVYLCASSLDRAGNTIYFGEGSWLTVV.